The 32 T cell receptor beta chains presented below share a single source sample, sequenced in a study of response to subunit inactivated influenza vaccine (dated by TCRdb to 2017 to 2018). Library preparation used RT-PCR. Sequencer: Illumina HiSeq 2500. Through fastp at Q25 and MiXCR, TCRdb rebuilt clones from the public reads, retaining in-frame beta chains. Each CDR3 protein gets just one entry, which takes the most common genes and DNA from the rows behind it. This sample lists 700,000 to 900,000 distinct CDR3 sequences; roughly 20% were detected once. The ten top clones hold around 9.6% of the sample. This specimen consisted of PBMCs from blood, obtained around 5 days after vaccination. The receptor source for this set is a man between 45 and 60 years old who received an inactivated influenza vaccine. Donor details come from another sample of the same person, matched by shared clones.

This clonotype has a handful of counts. The rearrangement links TRBV10-3 to TRBJ1-2; TRBD1 matches at 8 bases. Germline V CDR1 and CDR2: ENHRY, SYGVKD. The V segment lost 4 bases and the J segment 3 bases; nucleotides outside the gene matches: 10. CDR3 length equals 16 residues. CDR3 nucleotides: TGTGCCATCAGTGCGGGACAGGTCCTGTCTTACTATGGCTACACCTTC. It is translated as CAISAGQVLSYYGYTF.

The chain employs TRBV25-1 and TRBJ2-4; 7 bases agree with TRBD1. Germline CDR1 reads MGHDK; CDR2 reads SYGVNS. CDR3 size: 15 residues. J was trimmed by 5 bases and V by 5 bases; bases with no gene match: 9. The CDR3 reads CASSRSRGGENIQYF. The CDR3 nucleotides read TGTGCCAGCAGTCGATCTCGAGGGGGCGAAAACATTCAGTACTTC.

This chain uses TRBV4-1 with TRBJ1-3; D is unclear. The CDR3 totals 14 residues. V shed 2 bases and J shed 3 bases, with 8 bases lying between them. Germline-derived CDR1 and CDR2 are MGHRA and YSYEKL. The CDR3 coding sequence is TGCGCCAGCAGCCAACCCTTCGGTGGAAACACCATATATTTT. Translating gives CASSQPFGGNTIYF.

The rearrangement links TRBV20-1 to TRBJ2-1, with 9 bases fitting TRBD1. V lost 6 bases and J lost 8; bases outside the gene matches: 17. The CDR3 runs to 16 residues. Germline V gene sequence: CDR1 DFQATT, CDR2 SNEGSKA (reference sequence). CDR3 sequence reads: CSAQSRDRGWYDEQFF. CDR3 in DNA: TGCAGTGCCCAATCCCGAGACAGGGGGTGGTATGATGAGCAGTTCTTC.

This clonotype was detected ten times or more. The gene calls are TRBV4-3 and TRBJ1-6; no definite D call. V lost 0 bases to trimming and J lost 8 bases, with 11 bases between them. Germline CDR1 LGHNA, CDR2 YSLEER. The CDR3 is made up of 15 amino acids. The CDR3 DNA reads as TGCGCCAGCAGCCAAGACCGGTCAGTAGATTCACCCCTCCACTTT. Amino acids: CASSQDRSVDSPLHF.

The chain uses TRBV27 and TRBJ2-5; D call uncertain. The CDR3 extends over 15 amino acids. V was clipped by 3 bases and J by 0 bases, with 11 bases between them. The V gene's germline CDR1 is MNHEY and CDR2 SMNVEV (reference sequence). This CDR3 reads CASSLKRSYQETQYF. CDR3 coding DNA: TGTGCCAGCAGTTTGAAACGGTCATACCAAGAGACCCAGTACTTC.

V gene TRBV5-1 combines with J gene TRBJ2-1, with 7 bases aligning to TRBD1. The CDR3 has 13 amino acids. V shed 4 bases and J 9 bases; nucleotides not matched to a gene: 7. Per the germline V gene, CDR1 is SGHRS and CDR2 is YFSETQ. CDR3 bases: TGCGCCAGCAGCACCTGGACAGGCCCTGAGCAGTTCTTC. This codes for CASSTWTGPEQFF.

This clonotype was counted many times. This chain joins TRBV4-3 and TRBJ2-1, with 11 bases matching TRBD1. The CDR3 has 16 residues. V lost 0 bases and J lost 6; bases outside the gene matches: 4. The germline gives CDR1 LGHNA, CDR2 YSLEER. CDR3 nucleotide sequence: TGCGCCAGCAGCCAAGATACGGGACAGGGGGGCAATGAGCAGTTCTTC. As protein: CASSQDTGQGGNEQFF.

The rearrangement joins TRBV27 to TRBJ2-1, with D tentatively TRBD1 (5 bases). V shed 10 bases and J shed 1 base, with 20 bases lying between them. Germline CDR1 reads MNHEY; CDR2 reads SMNVEV (reference sequence). CDR3 length: 16 amino acids. The CDR3 DNA reads as TGTGCCACATCAAGGGGTGGGCTTGGATCCTACAATGAGCAGTTCTTC. Its protein is CATSRGGLGSYNEQFF.

The chain carries TRBV20-1 and TRBJ2-7; D uncertain. The germline CDR1 and CDR2 sequences are DFQATT and SNEGSKA (reference sequence). Trimming shortened V by 0 bases and J by 3 bases, and 9 bases separated the two germline ends. This CDR3 is 13 amino acids long. DNA for the CDR3: TGCAGTGCTAGAGACGCCAGGAACTACGAGCAGTACTTC. It encodes CSARDARNYEQYF.

This clonotype was recorded a few times. This chain connects TRBV6-2 or TRBV6-3 to TRBJ2-4, with D possibly TRBD1 on 6 matching bases. Trimming shortened V by 4 bases and J by 10 bases, and 11 bases separated the two germline ends. The CDR3 covers 12 residues. From germline, CDR1 is MNHEY and CDR2 SVGEGT. CDR3 residues: CASSSQDSIQYF. CDR3 sequence (DNA): TGTGCCAGCAGTTCTCAGGACAGTATTCAGTACTTC.

The chain employs TRBV27 and TRBJ2-1, with 7 bases aligning to TRBD1. The CDR3 extends over 14 amino acids. The V segment lost 5 bases and the J segment 5 bases; nucleotides outside the gene matches: 6. Germline CDR1 is MNHEY and CDR2 is SMNVEV (reference sequence). In DNA, the CDR3 is TGTGCCAGCAGTGCCGAGACAGGGCACAATGAGCAGTTCTTC. This sequence encodes CASSAETGHNEQFF.

The V call is TRBV7-2, the J call TRBJ2-7, with TRBD2 identical over 10 bases. CDR1 is SGHTA and CDR2 is FQGNSA in the germline V gene. The CDR3 loop spans 16 amino acids. The ends lost 2 bases at V and 0 bases at J; junction bases unmatched: 4. The CDR3 loop reads CASSLTSSGGSYEQYF. In DNA form, the CDR3 reads TGTGCCAGCAGCTTAACATCTAGCGGGGGCTCCTACGAGCAGTACTTC.

This chain links TRBV10-1 with TRBJ2-2; TRBD2 aligns across 8 bases. The CDR3 totals 16 residues. V gave up 8 bases and J gave up 7 bases; unmatched junction bases: 15. Germline-derived CDR1 and CDR2 are WNHNN and SYGVQD (reference sequence). The CDR3 sequence is CASGELRGGLIGELFF. CDR3 bases: TGCGCCAGCGGCGAGCTCCGGGGGGGCCTTATCGGGGAGCTGTTTTTT.

The chain carries TRBV27 and TRBJ2-1; TRBD1 agrees at 7 bases. This CDR3 has 16 residues. The germline V gene encodes CDR1 MNHEY and CDR2 SMNVEV (reference sequence). V gave up 3 bases and J gave up 2 bases; unmatched junction bases: 7. The CDR3 loop reads CASSLPGQLAYNEQFF. As DNA, the CDR3 is TGTGCCAGCAGTTTGCCGGGACAGCTTGCCTACAATGAGCAGTTCTTC.

This clonotype has ten or more counts. This sequence joins TRBV12-3 or TRBV12-4 and TRBJ2-7; D not resolved. CDR3 length equals 14 residues. Deletions cut 3 bases from V and 3 bases from J, with 12 bases between. In nucleotides, the CDR3 is TGTGCCAGCAGTTTCAGATTCAAGGTCTACGAGCAGTACTTC. Its protein product is CASSFRFKVYEQYF.

The CDR3, as DNA: TGTGCCACCAGTGACCCCCGAGGGGGAATAGACACCGGGGAGCTGTTTTTT. Translated: CATSDPRGGIDTGELFF. V gene TRBV24-1 combines with J gene TRBJ2-2, with TRBD1 as a possible D gene (6 bases). The germline CDR1 and CDR2 sequences are KGHDR and SFDVKD. Trimming shortened V by 4 bases and J by 3 bases, and 17 bases separated the two germline ends. The CDR3 is 17 amino acids.

The chain couples TRBV5-4 to TRBJ1-1; 9 bases agree with TRBD1. After removal of 3 bases from V and 0 bases from J, the junction contained 6 bases not matched to a gene. Germline V gives CDR1 SGHNT, CDR2 YYREEE (reference sequence). The CDR3 covers 16 residues. The CDR3 is CASSSGTGNLNTEAFF. CDR3 coding DNA: TGTGCCAGCAGCTCCGGGACAGGGAATCTGAACACTGAAGCTTTCTTT.

This clonotype was detected only a few times. The chain joins TRBV20-1 to TRBJ2-1, with D possibly TRBD2 on 6 matching bases. Looked up from germline, CDR1 is DFQATT and CDR2 is SNEGSKA (reference sequence). V lost 0 bases and J 8 bases, leaving 20 bases between the germline ends. The CDR3 covers 16 residues. The CDR3 DNA follows: TGCAGTGCTAGAGATCCGGGCGGGAATAGAGGGGATGAGCAGTTCTTC. Amino acids: CSARDPGGNRGDEQFF.

The chain recombines TRBV30 with TRBJ2-3; 13 bases match TRBD2. V trimming: 3 bases; J trimming: 6 bases; junction bases outside the gene matches: 3. CDR1 and CDR2 (germline): GTSNPN, SVGIG (reference sequence). This CDR3 has 14 residues. CDR3 residues: CAWRTSGRRDTQYF. The CDR3 bases are TGTGCCTGGAGGACTAGCGGGAGGAGGGATACGCAGTATTTT.

This chain connects TRBV4-2 to TRBJ2-1; tentatively, D is TRBD1 or TRBD2 (5 bases each). The germline V and J ends were trimmed by 0 bases and 0 bases, with 12 bases remaining between them. Germline V lookup: CDR1 LGHNA, CDR2 YNFKEQ. The CDR3 extends over 17 amino acids. The CDR3 region has the DNA TGTGCCAGCAGCCAAGAGGGGACGGGGAGCTCCTACAATGAGCAGTTCTTC. Its translation: CASSQEGTGSSYNEQFF.

There are a few counts of this clonotype. This chain joins TRBV5-1 and TRBJ1-2; 12 positions agree with TRBD1. With 3 bases clipped from V and 6 bases from J, the junction kept 12 bases outside the gene matches. Per germline, CDR1 SGHRS and CDR2 YFSETQ. This CDR3 region has 17 residues. The DNA of the CDR3 is TGCGCCAGCAGCTCGGGGACAGGGGGCGTTGGGGAGCATGGCTACACCTTC. It specifies CASSSGTGGVGEHGYTF.

Ten or more counts support this clonotype. CDR3 bases: TGTGCCAGCAGTCGTAAGGGGGCAGTGGAGACCCAGTACTTC. Its protein product is CASSRKGAVETQYF. V usage is TRBV12-3 or TRBV12-4 and J usage is TRBJ2-5, with 7 bases lining up with TRBD1. Unmatched junction bases numbered 8, after V lost 5 bases and J lost 5 bases. CDR3 length: 14 amino acids.

This rearrangement joins TRBV20-1 to TRBJ2-5, with TRBD2 matching 10 bases. Trimming cost V 1 base and J 8 bases; bases outside gene matches: 10. Germline CDR1 and CDR2: DFQATT and SNEGSKA (reference sequence). The CDR3 has 15 amino acids. Here the CDR3 reads CSARGGRLAGVTQYF. The CDR3 nucleotides are TGCAGTGCTAGAGGGGGCCGGCTAGCGGGAGTCACCCAGTACTTC.

The chain links TRBV28 to TRBJ2-3; 10 positions agree with TRBD2. The CDR3 extends over 19 amino acids. Per the germline V gene, CDR1 is MDHEN and CDR2 is SYDVKM. V shed 5 bases, J shed 4 bases, and the junction held 18 bases outside the gene matches. The chain's CDR3 is CASSQPTEIAGGSPDTQYF. The CDR3 nucleotides are TGTGCCAGCAGTCAGCCCACAGAAATAGCGGGAGGAAGCCCAGATACGCAGTATTTT.

The chain recombines TRBV6-1 with TRBJ2-1, with 9 bases matching TRBD1. The CDR3 sequence is 17 residues long. Germline CDR1 is MNHNS and CDR2 is SASEGT. Trimming took 5 bases from V and 8 from J; bases not matched to a gene: 16. CDR3 DNA sequence: TGTGCCAGCAGTCAAACCCTAATGGGACAGGGCGGAGATGAGCAGTTCTTC. Its protein is CASSQTLMGQGGDEQFF.

The chain joins TRBV6-1 to TRBJ2-7; the D gene is possibly TRBD1 (7 bases). Trimming removed 6 bases from V and 6 bases from J, with 18 bases in between. Germline CDR1 MNHNS, CDR2 SASEGT. The CDR3 is 14 residues long. This CDR3 reads CASSSTSQGGEQYF. DNA for the CDR3: TGTGCCAGCAGCTCAACTTCCCAGGGGGGCGAGCAGTACTTC.

The gene calls are TRBV11-1 and TRBJ2-1, with TRBD2 matching 10 bases. Germline V lookup: CDR1 SGHAT, CDR2 FQDESV (reference sequence). The CDR3 covers 18 residues. Germline trimming cut 2 bases from V and 6 bases from J; bases unmatched to any gene: 13. The DNA for the CDR3 is TGTGCCAGCAGCTTATTTCGGCGGAGGCTAGCGGGAGTCAATGAGCAGTTCTTC. Translating it yields CASSLFRRRLAGVNEQFF.

V gene TRBV20-1 combines with J gene TRBJ1-1, with TRBD1 matching over 10 bases. The V segment lost 3 bases and the J segment 2 bases; nucleotides outside the gene matches: 3. There are 14 residues in the CDR3. Germline V CDR1 and CDR2: DFQATT, SNEGSKA (reference sequence). The CDR3 protein is CSARWDRGNTEAFF. The CDR3 DNA sequence: TGCAGTGCTAGGTGGGACAGGGGCAACACTGAAGCTTTCTTT.

The gene calls are TRBV9 and TRBJ2-1; D is uncertain. Germline CDR1 reads SGDLS; CDR2 reads YYNGEE. V was clipped by 4 bases and J by 7 bases, with 15 bases between them. The CDR3 length is 14 residues. The CDR3 reads CASSPPTPGNEQFF. The DNA of the CDR3 is TGTGCCAGCAGCCCACCAACGCCTGGGAATGAGCAGTTCTTC.

The chain has TRBV7-2 and TRBJ2-7; D is uncertain. The ends were cut back, 1 base at V and 5 bases at J, with 9 bases in the middle. Per the germline V gene, CDR1 is SGHTA and CDR2 is FQGNSA. CDR3 size: 13 residues. In DNA form, the CDR3 reads TGTGCCAGCAGCTTAGACTGGACGAACGAGCAGTACTTC. Translation: CASSLDWTNEQYF. Filled out from reference TRBV7-2 and TRBJ2-7, the complete variable domain reads GAGVSQSPSNKVTEKGKDVELRCDPISGHTALYWYRQSLGQGLEFLIYFQGNSAPDKSGLPSDRFSAERTGGSVSTLTIQRTQQEDSAVYLCASSLDWTNEQYFGPGTRLTVT.

Only a few counts were recorded for this clonotype. The J gene is TRBJ2-7, the V gene TRBV12-3 or TRBV12-4; tentative D call: TRBD2 (5 bases). The ends were cut back, 6 bases at V and 4 bases at J, with 25 bases in the middle. The CDR3 is 17 residues long. The CDR3 spells CASSGWTDSRPTYEQYF. CDR3 in DNA: TGTGCCAGCAGCGGATGGACGGACTCCCGCCCCACGTACGAGCAGTACTTC.